What follows describes a single TCR beta chain. This clonotype came up a few times. This receptor's antigen is unknown. No base quality information exists; no much larger clone differs at one position. The CDR3 numbers 13 residues from cysteine through phenylalanine. Here the CDR3 DNA is all that survives: 39 bases in frame from base 1. The germline V gene (reference sequence) yields SEHNR for CDR1 and FQNEAQ for CDR2. A distance of 9 bases separates the germline ends of V and J, which lose 3 bases and 4 bases respectively. The data stem from a study of T cell repertoires in cytomegalovirus infection (dated by TCRdb to the late 2010s). With regard to the full study: Donor HLA type was relevant to the analysis, as public TCR beta signatures indicated carriage of CMV infection together with the matching HLA type.

Sequencing was performed on an Illumina HiSeq 1500. In-frame beta chains were kept once TCRdb had trimmed the public reads at Q25 with fastp and called clones with MiXCR. Merged by CDR3 protein, the rows form single entries marked with the most common genes and DNA. Recorded for this sample are just over 300,000 distinct CDR3 sequences; roughly 15% of them occurred a single time. The top ten clonotypes cover around 12% of the sample. The research as a whole found: In both this cohort and an independent roughly 350-donor cohort, the cumulative frequency of public TCR beta family members distinguished carriers of CMV infection plus the relevant HLA type. The ex vivo response was dominated by HLA-C-restricted CMV-specific TCR beta clonotypes, which also provided the single most frequent clonotype in two of eight donors.

The TCR sequence derives from a human donor in good health (CMV status not recorded). Some clones in this sample may be carry-over from other donors' samples. Sequencing was carried out using PBMCs. The sequence is built from TRBV7-9 and TRBJ1-1; the D segment cannot be called with confidence. The bases read TGTGCCAGCAGCTTTTCAGTGTTCACTGAAGCTTTCTTT. Translated, this gives CASSFSVFTEAFF.